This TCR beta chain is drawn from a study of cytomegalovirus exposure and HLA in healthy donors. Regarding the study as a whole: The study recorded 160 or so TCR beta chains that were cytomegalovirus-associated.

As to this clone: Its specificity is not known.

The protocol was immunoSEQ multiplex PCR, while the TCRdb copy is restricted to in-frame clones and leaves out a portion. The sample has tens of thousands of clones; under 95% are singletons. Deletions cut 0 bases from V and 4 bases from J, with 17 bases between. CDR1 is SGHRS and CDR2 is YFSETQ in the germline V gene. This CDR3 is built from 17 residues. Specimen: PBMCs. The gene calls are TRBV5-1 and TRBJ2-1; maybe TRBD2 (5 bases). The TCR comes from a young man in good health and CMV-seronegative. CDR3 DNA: TGCGCCAGCAGCTTGGTGAGTAGCTCGAGGGAGTACAATGAGCAGTTCTTC. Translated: CASSLVSSSREYNEQFF.